Listed below are T cell receptor beta chains from one sample, sequenced in a study of early T cells in non-severe SARS-CoV-2 infection. TCRdb processed the 5' RACE reads anew with MiXCR; each CDR3 protein has one entry. The sample shows approximately 65,000 distinct CDR3 sequences, 10% to 12% of them seen only once. The source material was whole blood, sampled at baseline. Receptors originate from an adult who was a healthcare worker with PCR-confirmed SARS-CoV-2 infection or an uninfected control (not recorded which). The CDR3 runs from the conserved cysteine through the conserved F or W. The D gene is left open where the match is weak. Clone size appears in some rows only: once, few, many, or a class for an expanded clone.

-	TRBV6-1	TRBD1	TRBJ1-6	CASSPEGQANSPLHF	TGTGCCAGCAGTCCCGAGGGACAGGCTAATTCACCCCTCCACTTT
few	TRBV5-1	TRBD2	TRBJ2-1	CASIHLAGAQTEQFF	TGCGCCAGCATCCATCTAGCGGGGGCACAGACTGAGCAGTTCTTC
-	TRBV7-2	-	TRBJ1-1	CASSPFRGLNTEAFF	TGTGCCAGCAGCCCATTCAGAGGTCTGAACACTGAAGCTTTCTTT
-	TRBV3-1	TRBD1	TRBJ1-2	CASSQATGGAGYGYTF	TGTGCCAGCAGCCAAGCCACAGGGGGCGCTGGCTATGGCTACACCTTC
many	TRBV7-8	-	TRBJ1-1	CASSLLGAGTEAFF	TGTGCCAGCAGCTTATTAGGGGCCGGCACTGAAGCTTTCTTT
few	TRBV6-6	-	TRBJ2-5	CASSYTGRQETQYF	TGTGCCAGCAGTTACACGGGCCGTCAAGAGACCCAGTACTTC
few	TRBV7-6	-	TRBJ2-3	CASSLHGRDRPSDTQYF	TGTGCCAGCAGCCTACACGGGAGGGACAGGCCGTCAGATACGCAGTATTTT
-	TRBV21-1	-	TRBJ1-5	CASSNPPDRGLVSNQPQHF	TGTGCCAGCAGCAACCCCCCGGACAGGGGGCTTGTGAGCAATCAGCCCCAGCATTTT
many	TRBV12-3/TRBV12-4	-	TRBJ1-1	CASAKVNTEAFF	TGTGCCAGTGCAAAGGTGAACACTGAAGCTTTCTTT
few	TRBV11-2	-	TRBJ2-5	CASSLFQSFQETQYF	TGTGCCAGCAGCTTATTCCAGTCTTTCCAAGAGACCCAGTACTTC
-	TRBV5-4	TRBD1	TRBJ1-4	CASSLGQRTGDEKLFF	TGTGCCAGCAGCTTGGGGCAACGGACAGGGGACGAAAAACTGTTTTTT
many	TRBV7-2	TRBD2	TRBJ2-1	CASSLGAGGAIEQFF	TGTGCCAGCAGCTTAGGTGCCGGGGGGGCCATTGAGCAGTTCTTC
few	TRBV7-8	-	TRBJ1-2	CASSSSRGYGYTF	TGTGCCAGCAGCAGCTCGAGGGGGTATGGCTACACCTTC
few	TRBV12-3/TRBV12-4	-	TRBJ1-4	CASSLGAGWSEKLFF	TGTGCCAGCAGTTTAGGAGCAGGATGGAGTGAAAAACTGTTTTTT
many	TRBV7-2	-	TRBJ1-5	CASSLSQGLNQPQHF	TGTGCCAGCAGCTTATCGCAGGGGTTAAACCAGCCCCAGCATTTT
-	TRBV12-3/TRBV12-4	-	TRBJ2-3	CASSPAWWRGRVSTDTQYF	TGTGCCAGCAGTCCCGCCTGGTGGAGGGGGCGGGTTAGCACAGATACGCAGTATTTT
-	TRBV20-1	-	TRBJ2-6	CSAPVHSGANVLTF	TGCAGTGCCCCTGTCCACTCTGGGGCCAACGTCCTGACTTTC
few	TRBV3-1	-	TRBJ2-1	CASGPAPNEQFF	TGTGCCAGCGGTCCCGCCCCCAATGAGCAGTTCTTC
-	TRBV7-9	-	TRBJ2-5	CASSFNRQETQYF	TGTGCCAGCAGCTTTAACCGGCAAGAGACCCAGTACTTC
many	TRBV30	TRBD1	TRBJ2-5	CAWSVQGSYQETQYF	TGTGCCTGGAGTGTACAGGGGTCGTACCAAGAGACCCAGTACTTC
-	TRBV25-1	TRBD2	TRBJ2-5	CASSDSRRGASETQYF	TGTGCCAGCAGTGATTCAAGGCGGGGGGCATCAGAGACCCAGTACTTC
once	TRBV2	TRBD2	TRBJ2-5	CASSGLAGETQYF	TGTGCCAGCAGTGGACTAGCGGGAGAGACCCAGTACTTC
few	TRBV11-2	-	TRBJ2-2	CASSLPKARASNTGELFF	TGTGCCAGCAGCTTGCCCAAAGCCAGGGCCTCGAACACCGGGGAGCTGTTTTTT
-	TRBV11-2	-	TRBJ1-6	CASSLVRYSPLHF	TGTGCCAGCAGCTTAGTTCGATATTCACCCCTCCACTTT
medium-sized	TRBV11-2	-	TRBJ2-1	CASSLTRNEQFF	TGTGCCAGCAGCCTAACCCGCAATGAGCAGTTCTTC
-	TRBV5-1	TRBD2	TRBJ2-5	CASSLAPRGGAVETQYF	TGCGCCAGCAGCTTGGCCCCACGCGGGGGGGCCGTCGAGACCCAGTACTTC
few	TRBV5-4	-	TRBJ2-1	CASRPPGPYYNEQFF	TGTGCCAGCAGACCCCCGGGGCCCTACTACAATGAGCAGTTCTTC
few	TRBV10-2	-	TRBJ2-7	CASSEIGGGVEQYF	TGCGCCAGCAGTGAGATAGGGGGCGGGGTCGAGCAGTACTTC
few	TRBV25-1	-	TRBJ1-6	CASRESGKGNSPLHF	TGTGCCAGCAGAGAGTCAGGAAAAGGAAATTCACCCCTCCACTTT
-	TRBV6-4	-	TRBJ1-6	CASSPTSDVLTLHF	TGTGCCAGCAGTCCAACCAGCGACGTTTTGACCCTCCACTTT
few	TRBV18	-	TRBJ2-6	CASSPEGIGTPVFGANVLTF	TGTGCCAGCTCACCAGAGGGGATAGGGACACCGGTTTTTGGGGCCAACGTCCTGACTTTC
few	TRBV29-1	TRBD1	TRBJ2-7	CSVEERQGLFGEQYF	TGCAGCGTTGAAGAGCGACAGGGTCTTTTTGGGGAGCAGTACTTC
many	TRBV2	-	TRBJ2-3	CASGRNTDTQYF	TGTGCCAGCGGTAGGAACACAGATACGCAGTATTTT
-	TRBV6-6	-	TRBJ2-4	CASRARDLAKNIQYF	TGTGCCAGCAGGGCCAGGGACCTAGCCAAAAACATTCAGTACTTC
few	TRBV18	-	TRBJ1-3	CASSPVAGTEGNTIYF	TGTGCCAGCTCACCGGTCGCAGGGACGGAAGGAAACACCATATATTTT
many	TRBV5-1	-	TRBJ2-3	CASSLAGTPKADTQYF	TGCGCCAGCAGCTTGGCGGGGACGCCCAAAGCAGATACGCAGTATTTT
-	TRBV9	-	TRBJ2-2	CASSVEGAGELFF	TGTGCCAGCAGCGTAGAGGGCGCCGGGGAGCTGTTTTTT